This T cell receptor beta chain originates from a study of blood T cell repertoires in COVID-19. The CDR3 contains 15 residues. J gave up 4 bases and V 6 bases, and 14 bases lay outside the gene matches. Germline CDR1 reads SQVTM; CDR2 reads ANQGSEA. Sequencing was performed with immunoSEQ multiplex PCR; in TCRdb, only in-frame clones are kept and a portion is missing. Among about 400,000 clones, around nine tenths were seen once, and the ten largest hold 1.7%. Sequencing was done on a sample of PBMCs or T cells enriched from blood (not recorded which). V gene TRBV29-1 combines with J gene TRBJ2-7; 8 bases match TRBD1. The TCR originated in a woman aged 30 to 39 who had recovered from COVID-19. The CDR3 bases are TGCAGCGTGGCAAACCCCGGGACAGGTCTTTACGAGCAGTACTTC. Protein: CSVANPGTGLYEQYF.